This paragraph covers one TCR beta chain sequence. What this receptor recognizes is not known. No base qualities exist here, and no much larger clone lies one base off it. This sample is part of a study of blood T cell repertoires in COVID-19 (dated by TCRdb to the early 2020s). At the level of the whole study: Samples from collaborators originated in the United States, Italy and Spain and spanned both the acute and convalescent phases of COVID-19. The prospective study material was composed of cDNA or gDNA derived from T cells, B-cell-depleted T cells, or PBMCs. The dataset comprised deeply sampled blood TCRbeta repertoires from subjects exposed to, actively infected with, or recovered from COVID-19. The repertoires were released in a freely available public database intended as a resource for research on the immune response to SARS-CoV-2. Samples came from the ongoing ImmuneRACE study (first 160 participants) plus 1,254 subjects from 6 global collaborators. A de-identified subject ID, COVID-19 status, age in years and sex were almost always included in the sample metadata. Where available, HLA class I and class II types were taken from metadata supplied by the sample provider and were not determined by assay-based typing. Findings and caveats that apply to the study as a whole: The amount of clinical and demographic metadata varied by source and participant and was provided uncurated.

TCRbeta CDR3 regions were amplified from genomic DNA using the immunoSEQ Assay, a bias-controlled multiplex PCR. Per the authors' processing: The number of nucleated cells in each sample was estimated from the amplification of reference gene primers within the assay. To quantify the absolute abundance of each unique TCRbeta CDR3 rearrangement, sequence reads were collapsed and filtered. Productive Simpson clonality was computed per sample as the square root of Simpson's diversity index over productive rearrangements. Here the immuneACCESS table is served through TCRdb, limited to in-frame sequences with V and J called. Missing clones are a known gap in these copies; in checked studies unresolved V genes cover under half, and the rest lacks a known reason. Clone size and the V and J calls come from that table; the DNA yielded D and trimming. This sample gives fewer than 200,000 clones in total; around 86% of them show up just once. In total, the top ten clones hold 6% to 8.5% of the sample.

In Seattle, one collaborating source enrolled patients while the infection was active and tracked those patients longitudinally over the course of disease. Collaborating institutions collected whole blood in K2EDTA tubes following their own protocols. For TCRbeta analysis, collaborators shipped samples as frozen whole blood, isolated PBMCs, or DNA extracted from either of those sample types. The material sequenced was peripheral blood. The receptor comes from a woman in her seventies with COVID-19, enrolled during active disease.

The CDR3 region: CASSVEARGRLDYGYTF. In nucleotides, the sequence is TGTGCCAGCAGCGTAGAAGCCAGGGGGAGGTTAGACTATGGCTACACCTTC. The V and J genes are TRBV9 and TRBJ1-2; TRBD1 fits 7 bases in the junction. The CDR3 runs 17 amino acids, cysteine and phenylalanine included. Here the CDR3 DNA is all that survives: 51 bases in frame from base 1. The germline V gene specifies SGDLS as CDR1 and YYNGEE as CDR2. V trim: 0 bases; J trim: 3 bases; unmatched bases: 11.